This paragraph covers one TCR beta chain sequence. Its antigen remains unidentified. No much larger clone exists at a distance of one base, and base qualities are not known. This specimen comes from a study of T cell responses to AZD1222 COVID-19 vaccine (dated by TCRdb to the early 2020s). For context, the study as a whole: AZD1222 recipients whose second dose came at about 4 weeks and those whose second dose came at about 12 weeks were combined into one group, since spike-specific TCR depth and breadth did not differ between the two schedules. A total of around 240 trial participants underwent TCR sequencing, of whom 200 to 220 received two doses of AZD1222 and about 25 received two doses of the MenACWY control vaccine. Enrollment into the trials was organized by age into subgroups of 18-55, 56-69 and 70-plus years, and those subgroups contained approximately 160, 26 and 62 TCR-sequenced participants, respectively.

The CDR3 regions of human TCRbeta chains were analyzed by immunosequencing. The source study handled its data this way. Repertoire TCRs were checked for matches against a reference library of SARS-CoV-2-specific TCRs that had been generated using the MIRA antigen-specificity platform. Breadth was defined as the fraction of unique TCRs that were SARS-CoV-2-associated, and depth was defined as the fraction of total T cells that were SARS-CoV-2-associated. Using the MIRA data, every spike-specific TCR was mapped to the spike region that the TCR reacted to and assigned to either a CD4 or a CD8 class. Log10-transformed breadth and depth values were compared by one-way ANOVA with Sidak's multiple comparisons tests. TCRdb took this table from immuneACCESS and kept in-frame rearrangements with V and J called. Such tables lack part of the clones; where checked against another copy, unresolved V genes explain under half of the gap, and the rest is unexplained. The V and J calls and clone size were taken over from that table, and D and trimming were inferred from the DNA. Recorded for this sample are just under 90,000 clones; roughly 87% of them occurred a single time. Around 5.8% of the sample rests with the top ten.

The CDR3 runs 16 amino acids, cysteine and phenylalanine included. Kept here is only the CDR3 DNA, which spans 48 bases and is read in frame from base 1. Explained via the paper, the time point label denotes: baseline before first vaccination. Vaccinee samples were obtained from the UK trials COV001 and COV002, which included a single-blind randomized controlled phase 2/3 trial of AZD1222 (ChAdOx1 nCoV-19) in healthy adults. Trial participant PBMC samples were collected at day 0 and day 28 after the second dose for TCRbeta chain sequencing. Results and caveats for the whole study, not just this receptor: Because no day 14 peak-response samples were available, the repertoires could be characterized only after the peak T cell response. Conclusions about previously exposed vaccinees were limited because only six AZD1222 recipients were SARS-CoV-2 seropositive at baseline. Spike-specific TCR breadth and depth rose significantly after two AZD1222 doses compared with day 0 and with MenACWY recipients. The vaccine-associated CD4 TCRs covered the entire spike protein, and the dominant responses fell in regions 160-218 and 743-854. In the small 56-69-year group, the increase in depth fell short of significance, most likely because of low power. Nearly half of unique spike-specific TCRs reportedly recognized epitopes outside regions mutated in the B.1.351 and B.1.1.7 variants. Participants were mostly white British and included more females than males, and it was suggested by the authors that clonal diversity may have been underestimated.

This receptor chain uses TRBV12-2 and TRBJ2-5; TRBD2 reflects the table's D call only, with no check against the DNA. TRBV12-2 has pseudogene status. The origin of this receptor is an adult in good health. The sequencing used peripheral blood, collected on day 0 of AZD1222 vaccination. The CDR3 region reads CASRPTSGTRGETQYF. The DNA sequence is as follows: TGTGCAAGTCGCCCAACTAGCGGGACAAGGGGGGAGACCCAGTACTTC.